This entry is about one T cell receptor (beta chain). The antigen is not known. Trimming took off 4 bases at V and 0 bases at J, with 14 bases between the two ends. The CDR3 sequence is 16 residues long. Germline V gives CDR1 LGHNA, CDR2 YSLEER. The source of the sample is a study of blood T cells in healthy people across ages. Study observations and caveats: Strongly correlated with naive T cell percentage was TCR beta diversity. Naive and antigen-experienced cells were not separated, limiting conclusive comparison.

A J-beta primer mix and a sample-barcoded 5' primer were used in a second PCR of about 7 to 12 cycles. Each CDR3 protein gets one entry after TCRdb re-called the 5' RACE reads with MiXCR. This sample has more than 650,000 distinct CDR3 sequences, with about 24% found just once. Material for sequencing was blood. This receptor was identified in a man between 65 and 85 years old in good health. This chain connects TRBV4-3 to TRBJ2-3, with D perhaps TRBD1 or TRBD2 (5 bases each). The CDR3 protein is CASSPRGVPSTDTQYF. The CDR3 nucleotides are TGCGCCAGCAGCCCCAGAGGGGTCCCTAGCACAGATACGCAGTATTTT.